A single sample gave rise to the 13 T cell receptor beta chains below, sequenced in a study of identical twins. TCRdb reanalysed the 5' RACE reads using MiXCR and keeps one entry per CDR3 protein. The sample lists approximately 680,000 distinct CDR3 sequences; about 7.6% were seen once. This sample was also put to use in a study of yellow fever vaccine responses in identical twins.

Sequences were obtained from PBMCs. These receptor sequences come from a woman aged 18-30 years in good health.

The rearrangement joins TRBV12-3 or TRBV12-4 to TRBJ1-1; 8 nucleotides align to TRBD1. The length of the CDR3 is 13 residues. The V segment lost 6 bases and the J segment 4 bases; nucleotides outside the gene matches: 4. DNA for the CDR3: TGTGCCAGCAGCCCGGACAGGGCCACTGAAGCTTTCTTT. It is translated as CASSPDRATEAFF.

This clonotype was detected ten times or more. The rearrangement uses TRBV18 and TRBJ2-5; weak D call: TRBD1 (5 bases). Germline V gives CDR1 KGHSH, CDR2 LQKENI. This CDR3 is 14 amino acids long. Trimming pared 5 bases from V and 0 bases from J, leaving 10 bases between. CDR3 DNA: TGTGCCAGCTCAGATAGGGGAAACCAAGAGACCCAGTACTTC. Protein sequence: CASSDRGNQETQYF. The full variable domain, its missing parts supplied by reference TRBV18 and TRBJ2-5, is NAGVMQNPRHLVRRRGQEARLRCSPMKGHSHVYWYRQLPEEGLKFMVYLQKENIIDESGMPKERFSAEFPKEGPSILRIQQVVRGDSAAYFCASSDRGNQETQYFGPGTRLLVL.

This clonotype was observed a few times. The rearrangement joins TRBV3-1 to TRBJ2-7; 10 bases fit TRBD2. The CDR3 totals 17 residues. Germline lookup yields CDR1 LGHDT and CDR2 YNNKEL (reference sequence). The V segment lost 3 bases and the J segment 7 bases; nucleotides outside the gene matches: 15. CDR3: CASSHQTWLAGVGEQYF. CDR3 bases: TGTGCCAGCAGCCACCAGACATGGCTAGCGGGAGTCGGGGAGCAGTACTTC.

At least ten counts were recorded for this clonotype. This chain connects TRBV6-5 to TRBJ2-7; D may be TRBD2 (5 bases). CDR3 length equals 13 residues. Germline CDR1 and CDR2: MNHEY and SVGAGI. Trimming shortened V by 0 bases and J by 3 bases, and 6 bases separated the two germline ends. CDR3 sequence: CASSYSRDYEQYF. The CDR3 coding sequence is TGTGCCAGCAGTTACTCGAGGGACTACGAGCAGTACTTC.

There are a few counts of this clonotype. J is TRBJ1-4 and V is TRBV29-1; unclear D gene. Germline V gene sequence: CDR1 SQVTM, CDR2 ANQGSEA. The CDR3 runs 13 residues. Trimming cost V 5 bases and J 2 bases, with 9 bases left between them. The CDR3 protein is CSVLSVTNEKLFF. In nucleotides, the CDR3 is TGCAGCGTTTTATCAGTTACTAATGAAAAACTGTTTTTT.

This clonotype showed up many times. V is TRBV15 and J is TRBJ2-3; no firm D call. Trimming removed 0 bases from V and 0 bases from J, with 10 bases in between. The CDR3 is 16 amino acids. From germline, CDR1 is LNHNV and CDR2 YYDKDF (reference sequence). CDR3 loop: CATSRDFNPSTDTQYF. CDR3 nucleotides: TGTGCCACCAGCAGAGATTTCAATCCTAGCACAGATACGCAGTATTTT.

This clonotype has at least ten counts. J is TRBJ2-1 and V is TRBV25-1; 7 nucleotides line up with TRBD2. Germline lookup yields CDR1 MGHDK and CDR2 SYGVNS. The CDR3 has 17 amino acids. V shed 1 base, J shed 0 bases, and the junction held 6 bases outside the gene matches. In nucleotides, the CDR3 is TGTGCCAGCAGTGAATCCCCTCTAGCGGACTCCTACAATGAGCAGTTCTTC. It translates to CASSESPLADSYNEQFF.

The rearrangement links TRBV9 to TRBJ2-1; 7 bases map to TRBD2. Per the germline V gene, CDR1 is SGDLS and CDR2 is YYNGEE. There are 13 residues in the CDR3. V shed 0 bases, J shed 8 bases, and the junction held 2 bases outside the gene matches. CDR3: CASSVGAGDEQFF. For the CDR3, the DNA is TGTGCCAGCAGCGTAGGGGCGGGAGATGAGCAGTTCTTC.

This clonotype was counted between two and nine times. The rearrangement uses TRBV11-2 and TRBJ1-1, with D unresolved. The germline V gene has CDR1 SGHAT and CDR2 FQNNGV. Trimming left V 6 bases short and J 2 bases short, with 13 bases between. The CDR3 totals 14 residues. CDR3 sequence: CASRTDPQNTEAFF. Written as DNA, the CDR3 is TGTGCCAGCAGAACCGATCCCCAAAACACTGAAGCTTTCTTT.

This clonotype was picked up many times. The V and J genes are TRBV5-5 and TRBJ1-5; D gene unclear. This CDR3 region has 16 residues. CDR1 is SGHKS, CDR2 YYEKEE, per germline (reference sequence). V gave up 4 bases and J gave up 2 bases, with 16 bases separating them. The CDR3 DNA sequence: TGTGCCAGCAGCCTCGCGGGTCCTGGGGGCAATCAGCCCCAGCATTTT. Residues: CASSLAGPGGNQPQHF.

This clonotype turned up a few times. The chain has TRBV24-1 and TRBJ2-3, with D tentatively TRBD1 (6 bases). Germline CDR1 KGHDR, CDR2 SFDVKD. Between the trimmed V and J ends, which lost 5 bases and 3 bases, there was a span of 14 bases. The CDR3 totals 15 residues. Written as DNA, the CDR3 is TGTGCCACCAGTGGCGCAACAGGGTTAACAGATACGCAGTATTTT. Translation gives CATSGATGLTDTQYF.

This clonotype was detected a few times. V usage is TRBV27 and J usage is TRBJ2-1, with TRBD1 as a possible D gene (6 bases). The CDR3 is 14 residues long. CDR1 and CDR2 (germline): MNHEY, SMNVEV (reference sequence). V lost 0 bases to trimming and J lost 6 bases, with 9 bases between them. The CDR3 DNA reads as TGTGCCAGCAGTTTATCCCGGGACACCAATGAGCAGTTCTTC. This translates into CASSLSRDTNEQFF.

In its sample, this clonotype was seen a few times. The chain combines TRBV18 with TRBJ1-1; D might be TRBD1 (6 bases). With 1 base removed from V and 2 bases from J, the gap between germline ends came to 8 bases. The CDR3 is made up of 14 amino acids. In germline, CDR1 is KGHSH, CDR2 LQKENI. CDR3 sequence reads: CASSPRDINTEAFF. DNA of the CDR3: TGTGCCAGCTCACCACGGGACATAAACACTGAAGCTTTCTTT. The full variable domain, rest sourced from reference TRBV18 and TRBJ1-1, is NAGVMQNPRHLVRRRGQEARLRCSPMKGHSHVYWYRQLPEEGLKFMVYLQKENIIDESGMPKERFSAEFPKEGPSILRIQQVVRGDSAAYFCASSPRDINTEAFFGQGTRLTVV.